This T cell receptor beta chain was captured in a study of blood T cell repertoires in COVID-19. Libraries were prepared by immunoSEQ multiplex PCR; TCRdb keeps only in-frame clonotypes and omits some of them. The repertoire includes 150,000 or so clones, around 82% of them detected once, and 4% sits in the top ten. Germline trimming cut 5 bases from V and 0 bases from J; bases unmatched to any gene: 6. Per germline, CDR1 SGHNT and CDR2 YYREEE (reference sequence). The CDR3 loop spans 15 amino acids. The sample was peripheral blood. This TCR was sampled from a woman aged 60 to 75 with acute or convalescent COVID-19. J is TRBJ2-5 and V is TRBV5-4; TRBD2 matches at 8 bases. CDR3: CASSYTSGYQETQYF. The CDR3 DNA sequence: TGTGCCAGCAGTTATACTAGCGGATACCAAGAGACCCAGTACTTC.